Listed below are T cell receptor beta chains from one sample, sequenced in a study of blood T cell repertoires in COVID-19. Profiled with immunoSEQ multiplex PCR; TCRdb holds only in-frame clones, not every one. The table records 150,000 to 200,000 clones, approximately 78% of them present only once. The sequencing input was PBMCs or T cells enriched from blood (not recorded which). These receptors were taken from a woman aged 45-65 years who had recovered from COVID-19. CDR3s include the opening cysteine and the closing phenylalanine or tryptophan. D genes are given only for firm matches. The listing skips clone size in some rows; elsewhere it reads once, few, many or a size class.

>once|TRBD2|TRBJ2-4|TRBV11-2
CASSFGLAGGGAAKNIQYF
TGTGCCAGCAGCTTCGGACTAGCGGGAGGGGGAGCAGCCAAAAACATTCAGTACTTC
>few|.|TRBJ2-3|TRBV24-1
CATSPPAGSDTQYF
TGTGCCACCAGCCCCCCGGCGGGGTCAGATACGCAGTATTTT
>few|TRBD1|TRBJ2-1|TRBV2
CASSYRTGGYNEQFF
TGTGCCAGCAGTTATAGGACAGGGGGATACAATGAGCAGTTCTTC
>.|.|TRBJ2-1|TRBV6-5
CASTGVNEQFF
TGTGCCAGCACGGGAGTAAATGAGCAGTTCTTC
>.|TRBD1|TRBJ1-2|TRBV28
CASRVTGGRGYTF
TGTGCCAGCAGGGTGACAGGGGGACGAGGCTACACCTTC
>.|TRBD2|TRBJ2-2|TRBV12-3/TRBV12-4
CASSVREAGELFF
TGTGCCAGCAGTGTCCGGGAGGCCGGGGAGCTGTTTTTT
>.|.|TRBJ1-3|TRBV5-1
CASSLRLGSSGNTIYF
TGCGCCAGCAGCTTGAGGCTGGGGAGCTCTGGAAACACCATATATTTT
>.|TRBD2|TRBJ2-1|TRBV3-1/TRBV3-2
CASSHPLAGGPGEQFF
TGTGCCAGCAGCCACCCTCTAGCGGGAGGGCCGGGTGAGCAGTTCTTC
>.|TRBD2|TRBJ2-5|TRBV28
CASTQVASGAQETQYF
TGTGCCAGCACTCAAGTGGCTAGCGGGGCTCAAGAGACCCAGTACTTC
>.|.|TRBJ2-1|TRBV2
CASSVQGTNEQFF
TGTGCCAGCAGTGTCCAGGGTACCAATGAGCAGTTCTTC
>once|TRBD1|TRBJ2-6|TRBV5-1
CASSGSGQGTGANVLTF
TGCGCCAGCAGCGGATCGGGACAGGGGACTGGGGCCAACGTCCTGACTTTC
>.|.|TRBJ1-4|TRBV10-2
CASSESAAKEKLFF
TGCGCCAGCAGTGAGTCCGCGGCCAAGGAAAAACTGTTTTTT
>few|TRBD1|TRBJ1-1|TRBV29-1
CSVKQGVTEAFF
TGCAGCGTCAAACAGGGGGTCACTGAAGCTTTCTTT
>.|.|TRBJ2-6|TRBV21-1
CASSKVNREITGANVLTF
TGTGCCAGCAGCAAAGTTAACAGGGAAATCACCGGGGCCAACGTCCTGACTTTC
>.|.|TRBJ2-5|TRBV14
CASSHRGRETQYF
TGTGCCAGCAGCCATCGGGGAAGGGAGACCCAGTACTTC